This paragraph reports one T cell receptor (beta chain). Its antigen is still unknown. The assay was immunoSEQ multiplex PCR, and TCRdb's table has in-frame clones only and misses some. The sample lists tens of thousands of clones, approximately 96% occurring once. The data were taken from a study of cytomegalovirus exposure and HLA in healthy donors. Study-level points and caveats: CMV antigen specificity was confirmed in vitro for three CMV-associated chains. Many donors carried some public TCRs, although rarity characterized most TCR sequences.

This CDR3 has 15 residues. CDR1 is MNHEY, CDR2 SVGAGI, per germline. V shed 5 bases and J 3 bases; nucleotides not matched to a gene: 10. Specimen: PBMCs. The origin of this receptor is a man younger than 35 in good health and CMV-seronegative. The chain links TRBV6-5 to TRBJ2-7; 7 nucleotides align to TRBD1. As DNA, the CDR3 is TGTGCCAGCAGTCGCTATGGAACAGGGGACTACGAGCAGTACTTC. Translated, it gives CASSRYGTGDYEQYF.